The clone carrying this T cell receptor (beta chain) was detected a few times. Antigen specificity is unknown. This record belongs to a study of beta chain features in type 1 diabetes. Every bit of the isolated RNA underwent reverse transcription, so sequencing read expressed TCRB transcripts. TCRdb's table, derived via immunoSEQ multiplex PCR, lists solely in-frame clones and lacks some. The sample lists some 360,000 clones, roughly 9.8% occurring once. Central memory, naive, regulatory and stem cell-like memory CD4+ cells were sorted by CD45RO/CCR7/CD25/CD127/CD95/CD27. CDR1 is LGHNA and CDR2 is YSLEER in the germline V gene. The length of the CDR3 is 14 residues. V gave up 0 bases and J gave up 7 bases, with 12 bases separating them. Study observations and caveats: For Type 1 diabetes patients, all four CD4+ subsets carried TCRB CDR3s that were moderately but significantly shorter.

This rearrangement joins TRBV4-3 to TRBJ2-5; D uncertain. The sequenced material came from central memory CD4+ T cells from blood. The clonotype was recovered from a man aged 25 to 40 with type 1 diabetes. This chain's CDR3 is CASSQDLSMGTQYF. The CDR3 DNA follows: TGCGCCAGCAGCCAAGACCTTAGCATGGGGACCCAGTACTTC.